The 23 T cell receptor beta chains reported below all come from one sample, sequenced in a study of early T cells in non-severe SARS-CoV-2 infection. Via MiXCR, TCRdb re-called the 5' RACE reads, giving one row per CDR3 protein. The profile shows approximately 90,000 distinct CDR3 sequences, about 12% of them singletons. The material sequenced was whole blood, taken at baseline. The receptors were gathered from an adult who was a healthcare worker with PCR-confirmed SARS-CoV-2 infection or an uninfected control (not recorded which).

The chain joins TRBV7-9 to TRBJ2-7; tentatively, D is TRBD1 or TRBD2 (5 bases each). The V and J ends lost 6 bases and 5 bases respectively, with 8 bases between them. CDR3 length: 11 residues. Germline lookup yields CDR1 SEHNR and CDR2 FQNEAQ (reference sequence). In nucleotides, the CDR3 is TGTGCCAGCAGAGAGGGACACGAGCAGTACTTC. It yields the protein CASREGHEQYF.

The rearrangement joins TRBV7-6 to TRBJ2-5, with TRBD2 matching 8 bases. Germline V gene lookup returns CDR1 SGHVS and CDR2 FNYEAQ. Losses at the gene ends were 3 bases for V and 5 bases for J; bases not matched to a gene: 11. The CDR3 is 16 residues long. Written as DNA, the CDR3 is TGTGCCAGCAGCTTCGGGACTAGAACCGTCCTGGAGACCCAGTACTTC. Amino acid sequence: CASSFGTRTVLETQYF.

The sample holds many counts of this clonotype. V usage is TRBV12-5 and J usage is TRBJ1-2; no firm D call. The ends were cut back, 7 bases at V and 3 bases at J, with 15 bases in the middle. The CDR3 totals 14 residues. Germline V gene lookup returns CDR1 LGHNT and CDR2 FRNRAP. CDR3 sequence reads: CASAPPHKYYGYTF. In nucleotides, the CDR3 is TGTGCTAGTGCCCCACCCCATAAGTACTATGGCTACACCTTC.

In its sample, this clonotype was seen many times. The chain recombines TRBV30 with TRBJ1-1, with D uncertain. Trimming shortened V by 2 bases and J by 7 bases, and 8 bases separated the two germline ends. The CDR3 consists of 11 residues. Germline CDR1 GTSNPN, CDR2 SVGIG (reference sequence). The CDR3 is CAWSPTREAFF. The CDR3 bases are TGTGCCTGGAGTCCGACCCGTGAAGCTTTCTTT.

As regards this clonotype: Germline and junction disagree at one end, which may indicate a read error. The chain carries TRBV5-1 and TRBJ1-6, with D hard to call. Germline lookup yields CDR1 SGHRS and CDR2 YFSETQ. The CDR3 consists of 14 residues. The CDR3 DNA follows: TGCGCCAGCAGTGTAACTGTGGAGCATTCCCCCCTCCACTTT. This translates into CASSVTVEHSPLHF.

The table lists this clonotype with a few counts. The rearrangement joins TRBV11-3 to TRBJ2-1; 10 positions agree with TRBD2. V lost 0 bases and J lost 0; bases outside the gene matches: 2. Germline V CDR1 and CDR2: SGHNT, YENEEA. The CDR3 has 17 amino acids. The DNA for the CDR3 is TGTGCCAGCAGCTTAGAGACTAGCGGGTACTCCTACAATGAGCAGTTCTTC. Protein product: CASSLETSGYSYNEQFF.

This clonotype turned up a few times. CDR3 amino acids: CASSRTRDEKLFF. CDR3 bases: TGTGCCAGCAGCCGTACCCGGGATGAAAAACTGTTTTTT. The chain combines TRBV7-9 with TRBJ1-4; no firm D call. Per the germline V gene, CDR1 is SEHNR and CDR2 is FQNEAQ (reference sequence). V lost 5 bases, J lost 6 bases, and 10 bases lay in between. CDR3 length equals 13 residues.

This clonotype has a handful of counts. V and J are TRBV3-1 and TRBJ1-4; no firm D call. The CDR3 contains 10 residues. Germline V gene lookup returns CDR1 LGHDT and CDR2 YNNKEL (reference sequence). The V end lost 8 bases, the J end lost 4 bases, and 2 bases lay between the germline ends. The CDR3 DNA reads TGTGCCAGCTTTAATGAAAAACTGTTTTTT. Translation gives CASFNEKLFF. Together with reference TRBV3-1 and TRBJ1-4, the CDR3 gives the full variable domain: DTAVSQTPKYLVTQMGNDKSIKCEQNLGHDTMYWYKQDSKKFLKIMFSYNNKELIINETVPNRFSPKSPDKAHLNLHINSLELGDSAVYFCASFNEKLFFGSGTQLSVL.

The sample holds a few counts of this clonotype. The chain links TRBV19 to TRBJ2-5, with unresolved D. From germline, CDR1 is LNHDA and CDR2 SQIVND (reference sequence). Trimming shortened V by 5 bases and J by 7 bases, and 8 bases separated the two germline ends. The CDR3 extends over 11 amino acids. The CDR3 is CASSDLRTQYF. In DNA, the CDR3 is TGTGCCAGTAGTGATCTCCGGACCCAGTACTTC.

The V call is TRBV4-2, the J call TRBJ1-5; D unclear. The V gene's germline CDR1 is LGHNA and CDR2 YNFKEQ. This CDR3 spans 15 amino acids. V gave up 3 bases and J gave up 2 bases, with 11 bases separating them. CDR3 coding DNA: TGTGCCAGCAGCCACTCTTTAGGTGGCAATCAGCCCCAGCATTTT. This sequence encodes CASSHSLGGNQPQHF.

There are a few counts of this clonotype. The V gene is TRBV14, the J gene TRBJ1-4; the D gene is possibly TRBD1 (6 bases). The CDR3 contains 13 residues. Germline-derived CDR1 and CDR2 are SGHDN and FVKESK. Deletions cut 4 bases from V and 7 bases from J, with 10 bases between. The CDR3 DNA follows: TGTGCCAGCAGCCGGGGGCTGCCTGAAAAACTGTTTTTT. Translation gives CASSRGLPEKLFF.

The sample holds a few counts of this clonotype. V is TRBV12-5 and J is TRBJ1-6, with D uncertain. Germline-derived CDR1 and CDR2 are LGHNT and FRNRAP. CDR3 length: 12 amino acids. V was clipped by 8 bases and J by 6 bases, with 8 bases between them. DNA of the CDR3: TGTGCTAGTCGGAACGTTAATTCACCCCTCCACTTT. Translation: CASRNVNSPLHF. Full variable domain (missing parts from reference TRBV12-5 and TRBJ1-6): DARVTQTPRHKVTEMGQEVTMRCQPILGHNTVFWYRQTMMQGLELLAYFRNRAPLDDSGMPKDRFSAEMPDATLATLKIQPSEPRDSAVYFCASRNVNSPLHFGNGTRLTVT.

The chain couples TRBV28 to TRBJ2-7; D is perhaps TRBD1 (6 bases). CDR1 and CDR2 (germline): MDHEN, SYDVKM. The V end lost 5 bases, the J end lost 5 bases, and 10 bases lay between the germline ends. The CDR3 runs to 12 residues. CDR3 loop: CASSPRGNEQYF. The CDR3 DNA follows: TGTGCCAGCAGTCCCAGGGGAAACGAGCAGTACTTC. Based on the CDR3 plus reference TRBV28 and TRBJ2-7, the full variable domain is DVKVTQSSRYLVKRTGEKVFLECVQDMDHENMFWYRQDPGLGLRLIYFSYDVKMKEKGDIPEGYSVSREKKERFSLILESASTNQTSMYLCASSPRGNEQYFGPGTRLTVT.

This clonotype was recorded many times. V gene TRBV7-8 combines with J gene TRBJ2-7, with 11 positions matching TRBD2. CDR3 length: 16 residues. Looked up from germline, CDR1 is SGHVS and CDR2 is FQNEAQ. The trim removed 5 bases at V and 4 bases at J, leaving 10 bases unmatched. The CDR3 sequence: CASSPTTSGSTYEQYF. The CDR3 nucleotides are TGTGCCAGCAGCCCCACAACTAGCGGGAGTACGTACGAGCAGTACTTC.

The table lists this clonotype with a few counts. The chain employs TRBV7-8 and TRBJ2-3; 13 bases fit TRBD2. Losses at the gene ends were 2 bases for V and 3 bases for J; bases not matched to a gene: 2. CDR1 is SGHVS, CDR2 FQNEAQ, per germline. The CDR3 spans 16 residues. In DNA, the CDR3 is TGTGCCAGCAGCTTAAGGACTAGCGGGGGAACAGATACGCAGTATTTT. Translating it yields CASSLRTSGGTDTQYF.

Notes on this clonotype: Since a much larger clone is just one base distant, this may be a read error. The J gene is TRBJ2-1, the V gene TRBV4-1; TRBD1 matches at 9 bases. This CDR3 region has 17 residues. Per germline, CDR1 MGHRA and CDR2 YSYEKL. CDR3 bases: TGCGTCAGCAGCCAAGGAGGCGGCCGGGACAGGGCGAATGAGCAGTTCTTC. Its protein product is CVSSQGGGRDRANEQFF.

This clonotype was recorded a few times. The chain joins TRBV28 to TRBJ2-3; 11 bases match TRBD2. The CDR3 is 17 amino acids. The germline gives CDR1 MDHEN, CDR2 SYDVKM. V trimming: 3 bases; J trimming: 1 base; junction bases outside the gene matches: 6. CDR3 DNA: TGTGCCAGCAGTTTTTCGACTAGCGGGGTGGGCACAGATACGCAGTATTTT. This codes for CASSFSTSGVGTDTQYF.

This clonotype was seen a handful of times. The V and J genes are TRBV27 and TRBJ2-7; tentative D call: TRBD2 (5 bases). The V end lost 6 bases, the J end lost 5 bases, and 17 bases lay between the germline ends. Germline CDR1 is MNHEY and CDR2 is SMNVEV (reference sequence). CDR3 size: 14 residues. CDR3 in amino acids: CASSPVQRAHEQYF. CDR3 bases: TGTGCCAGCAGCCCCGTACAGAGGGCCCACGAGCAGTACTTC.

This clonotype has only a few counts. V is TRBV18 and J is TRBJ2-5, with TRBD1 identical over 8 bases. The ends lost 6 bases at V and 4 bases at J; junction bases unmatched: 7. Germline V lookup: CDR1 KGHSH, CDR2 LQKENI. The CDR3 consists of 14 residues. CDR3 nucleotides: TGTGCCAGCTCCCAGGGGACAGGAGGAGAGACCCAGTACTTC. Translating it yields CASSQGTGGETQYF.

In its sample, this clonotype was seen many times. The genes are TRBV6-1 and TRBJ2-1, with 11 positions matching TRBD2. The CDR3 covers 16 residues. Germline values: CDR1 MNHNS, CDR2 SASEGT. The trim removed 6 bases at V and 3 bases at J, leaving 7 bases unmatched. This chain's CDR3 is CASRYRLAGNYNEQFF. For the CDR3, the DNA is TGTGCCAGCAGATACAGACTAGCGGGAAACTACAATGAGCAGTTCTTC.

This clonotype was seen ten or more times. V is TRBV24-1 and J is TRBJ2-1; no firm D call. Germline V gene sequence: CDR1 KGHDR, CDR2 SFDVKD. Trimming pared 0 bases from V and 6 bases from J, leaving 2 bases between. The length of the CDR3 is 12 residues. The CDR3 is CATSDLGNEQFF. CDR3 coding DNA: TGTGCCACCAGTGATTTGGGCAATGAGCAGTTCTTC.

In its sample, this clonotype was seen many times. The V and J genes are TRBV6-5 and TRBJ2-1; 10 positions agree with TRBD2. CDR1 is MNHEY and CDR2 is SVGAGI in the germline V gene. The CDR3 is 17 amino acids. V dropped 3 bases and J dropped 6; count of bases not matched to a gene: 11. CDR3 coding DNA: TGTGCCAGCAGTTATACTCGGGAACTAGCGGGGACCAATGAGCAGTTCTTC. This codes for CASSYTRELAGTNEQFF.

This chain connects TRBV18 to TRBJ2-1; tentatively, D is TRBD1 (6 bases). The CDR3 extends over 15 amino acids. The V gene lost 3 bases and the J gene lost 2 bases, with 11 bases spanning the gap. The germline V gene has CDR1 KGHSH and CDR2 LQKENI. This CDR3 is CASSPRDRTYNEQFF. The CDR3 DNA reads as TGTGCCAGCTCACCTAGAGACAGGACCTACAATGAGCAGTTCTTC.